This T cell receptor beta chain emerged from a study of blood T cell repertoires in COVID-19 (dated by TCRdb to between 2020 and 2021). For context, the study as a whole: Samples from collaborators originated in the United States, Italy and Spain and spanned both the acute and convalescent phases of COVID-19. The material from the prospective study consisted of cDNA or gDNA derived from T cells, B-cell-depleted T cells, or PBMCs. The dataset comprised deeply sampled blood TCRbeta repertoires from subjects exposed to, actively infected with, or recovered from COVID-19. The repertoires were made available in a free public database intended to serve as a resource for research on the immune response to SARS-CoV-2. Samples came from the ongoing ImmuneRACE study (first 160 participants) plus 1,254 subjects from 6 global collaborators. A de-identified subject ID, COVID-19 status, age in years and sex were almost always included in the sample metadata. Where available, HLA class I and class II types were obtained from metadata supplied by the sample provider rather than from assay-based typing.

Beyond this particular receptor, the publication reports: The amount of clinical and demographic metadata varied by source and participant and was provided uncurated.

Note on this clone: Its antigen is still unknown. The sample holds no much larger clone one base away, and base qualities are not on file.

Collaborating institutions collected whole blood in K2EDTA tubes following their own protocols. For TCRbeta analysis, collaborators shipped samples as frozen whole blood, isolated PBMCs, or DNA extracted from either of those sample types. The germline V gene (reference sequence) sets CDR1 to DFQATT and CDR2 to SNEGSKA. V lost 2 bases and J lost 9 bases; the stretch between them is 10 bases long. From the cysteine through the phenylalanine, the CDR3 covers 11 amino acids. The retained sequence is limited to the CDR3, 33 bases, with the frame set at the first base. TCRbeta CDR3 regions were amplified from genomic DNA by means of the immunoSEQ Assay, a bias-controlled multiplex PCR. Regarding the original processing steps: The number of nucleated cells in each sample was estimated by amplification of reference gene primers within the assay. To quantify the absolute abundance of each unique TCRbeta CDR3 rearrangement, sequence reads were collapsed and filtered. For each sample, productive Simpson clonality was calculated by taking the square root of Simpson's diversity index across productive rearrangements. Entries here come from immuneACCESS through TCRdb and include only in-frame sequences with V and J called. Some clones fail to appear in such tables; in the studies checked, an unresolved V gene covers under half of the shortfall, and the cause of the remainder is unknown. V and J calls and clone size follow that table, whereas D and trimming were derived from the DNA. The sample data list fewer than 200,000 clones, and about 87% of these were observed just once. Around a quarter of the sample rests with the top ten.

The chain employs TRBV20-1 and TRBJ1-2, with an unclear D gene assignment. Sequencing was performed on peripheral blood. The sequence was collected from a man aged 55 to 70 with acute or convalescent COVID-19. This receptor carries the CDR3 CSARFQKSYTF. The base sequence is TGCAGTGCTAGATTCCAGAAGAGCTACACCTTC.